This TCR beta chain was recovered during a study of PD-L1 blockade in urothelial cancer. Produced via immunoSEQ multiplex PCR; TCRdb's table is partial and in-frame only. The sample has 35,000 to 45,000 clones, over 75% seen once. V was pared by 8 bases and J by 9 bases, with 12 bases of the junction left unmatched. The CDR3 is made up of 14 amino acids. Germline V lookup: CDR1 WSHSY, CDR2 SAAADI. The TCR was taken from a man between 65 and 80 years old with urothelial cancer. The sample consisted of PBMCs, taken around atezolizumab (anti-PD-L1) treatment. The genes are TRBV10-2 and TRBJ2-1, with TRBD1 matching 8 bases. CDR3 bases: TGCGCCAGCCAGGAGGACAGGGCGGTGAGTGAGCAGTTCTTC. Translated, it gives CASQEDRAVSEQFF.